These 29 T cell receptor beta chains share one sample of origin, sequenced in a study of cytomegalovirus exposure and HLA in healthy donors (dated by TCRdb to 2017 to 2019). Library method: the immunoSEQ multiplex PCR assay. The multiplex PCR relied on a mix of 60 forward primers for TCR Vbeta segments and 13 reverse primers for TCR Jbeta segments. TCRdb holds this immuneACCESS table with in-frame rearrangements only. Some clones are missing; in checked studies, unresolved V genes explain under half, and the rest has no known cause. This sample gives 150,000 to 200,000 clones in total; around nine tenths of them show up just once. In total, the top ten clones hold more than 1.5% of the sample. The sequenced sample consisted of PBMCs. These receptors were taken from a woman between 18 and 29 years old in good health and CMV-seronegative.

V usage is TRBV6-5 and J usage is TRBJ2-1; D may be TRBD1 (6 bases). The CDR3 contains 15 residues. Trimming cost V 6 bases and J 4 bases, with 16 bases left between them. CDR1 and CDR2 from the germline V gene are MNHEY and SVGAGI. CDR3 coding DNA: TGTGCCAGCAGGCCTCCTGGACAGACATACAATGAGCAGTTCTTC. Protein sequence: CASRPPGQTYNEQFF.

This clone was observed once. The J gene is TRBJ2-7, the V gene TRBV5-4, with 7 bases aligning to TRBD2. Losses at the gene ends were 4 bases for V and 7 bases for J; bases not matched to a gene: 11. This CDR3 is built from 14 residues. Germline loops: CDR1 SGHNT, CDR2 YYREEE (reference sequence). The CDR3 DNA sequence: TGTGCCAGCAGCCCCGGGGGGTCCCCCCGGGAGCAGTACTTC. Translating gives CASSPGGSPREQYF. The full variable domain, with the rest looked up from reference TRBV5-4 and TRBJ2-7, is ETGVTQSPTHLIKTRGQQVTLRCSSQSGHNTVSWYQQALGQGPQFIFQYYREEENGRGNFPPRFSGLQFPNYSSELNVNALELDDSALYLCASSPGGSPREQYFGPGTRLTVT.

The chain links TRBV18 to TRBJ2-1; 8 bases are shared with TRBD2. With V trimmed by 2 bases and J by 4 bases, 10 bases remained unmatched. There are 17 residues in the CDR3. Germline V gene sequence: CDR1 KGHSH, CDR2 LQKENI. The CDR3 here is CASSPEGPAGAYNEQFF. The DNA of the CDR3 is TGTGCCAGCTCACCAGAAGGCCCAGCGGGAGCTTACAATGAGCAGTTCTTC.

This CDR3 reads CASRLASTDTQYF. CDR3 DNA: TGTGCCAGCAGACTAGCGAGCACAGATACGCAGTATTTT. J is TRBJ2-3 and V is TRBV7-9; TRBD2 matches 7 bases. Germline V gene data show CDR1 as SEHNR and CDR2 as FQNEAQ (reference sequence). V gave up 6 bases and J gave up 0 bases; unmatched junction bases: 0. This CDR3 spans 13 amino acids.

V gene TRBV7-9 combines with J gene TRBJ2-7, with 9 bases that match TRBD2. This CDR3 has 15 amino acids. CDR1 SEHNR and CDR2 FQNEAQ come from the germline V gene (reference sequence). V gave up 5 bases and J gave up 2 bases; unmatched junction bases: 7. CDR3 sequence reads: CASSPLAGPPYEQYF. The CDR3 region has the DNA TGTGCCAGCAGCCCTCTAGCGGGACCTCCCTACGAGCAGTACTTC.

This clone was picked up one time. CDR3: CASSFTGNYEQYF. The DNA of the CDR3 is TGTGCCAGCAGCTTTACAGGGAACTACGAGCAGTACTTC. This chain connects TRBV5-6 to TRBJ2-7; possibly TRBD1 for D (6 bases). CDR1 is SGHDT and CDR2 is YYEEEE in the germline V gene. Trimming pared 2 bases from V and 3 bases from J, leaving 9 bases between. CDR3 length: 13 amino acids. The full variable domain, its missing parts supplied by reference TRBV5-6 and TRBJ2-7, is DAGVTQSPTHLIKTRGQQVTLRCSPKSGHDTVSWYQQALGQGPQFIFQYYEEEERQRGNFPDRFSGHQFPNYSSELNVNALLLGDSALYLCASSFTGNYEQYFGPGTRLTVT.

This clone was seen a single time. The rearrangement uses TRBV7-2 and TRBJ2-7; D is ambiguous. CDR3 length: 14 residues. Looked up from germline, CDR1 is SGHTA and CDR2 is FQGNSA. The ends were cut back, 0 bases at V and 1 base at J, with 7 bases in the middle. The CDR3 sequence: CASSLALQSYEQYF. CDR3 DNA: TGTGCCAGCAGCTTAGCGTTGCAGTCCTACGAGCAGTACTTC.

The chain uses TRBV21-1 and TRBJ2-1; TRBD2, the D gene given by the table, was not confirmed from the DNA. TRBV21-1 is a listed pseudogene. The CDR3 length is 20 residues. The CDR3 loop is CASSKGGLRTSGRAGNEQFF. Here the CDR3 DNA reads TGTGCCAGCAGCAAAGGAGGACTCCGGACTAGCGGGAGGGCCGGGAATGAGCAGTTCTTC.

The V and J genes are TRBV5-1 and TRBJ2-7; TRBD1 is a possible D gene (5 bases). Deletions cut 4 bases from V and 2 bases from J, with 16 bases between. Germline V gene lookup returns CDR1 SGHRS and CDR2 YFSETQ. This CDR3 has 15 residues. In DNA form, the CDR3 reads TGCGCCAGCAGCCCACCGGACCCAGGGACCTACGAGCAGTACTTC. It yields the protein CASSPPDPGTYEQYF. Full variable domain (remainder filled in from reference TRBV5-1 and TRBJ2-7): KAGVTQTPRYLIKTRGQQVTLSCSPISGHRSVSWYQQTPGQGLQFLFEYFSETQRNKGNFPGRFSGRQFSNSRSEMNVSTLELGDSALYLCASSPPDPGTYEQYFGPGTRLTVT.

The rearrangement links TRBV6-5 to TRBJ2-5; the match to TRBD1 covers 7 bases. Judging by the DNA end, TRBJ2-7 fits better; the J call may be wrong. The CDR3 has 15 amino acids. The germline gives CDR1 MNHEY, CDR2 SVGAGI. Here the CDR3 reads CASSYSQGFFYEQYF. The CDR3 nucleotides are TGTGCCAGCAGTTACTCACAGGGGTTCTTCTACGAGCAGTACTTC.

The rearrangement joins TRBV18 to TRBJ1-2; weak D call: TRBD1 (5 bases). Germline V gives CDR1 KGHSH, CDR2 LQKENI. The CDR3 runs 13 residues. The ends were cut back, 3 bases at V and 7 bases at J, with 12 bases in the middle. This CDR3 is CASSPRGEVGYTF. The DNA of the CDR3 is TGTGCCAGCTCACCTAGGGGCGAGGTTGGCTACACCTTC. The full variable domain, with the rest looked up from reference TRBV18 and TRBJ1-2, is NAGVMQNPRHLVRRRGQEARLRCSPMKGHSHVYWYRQLPEEGLKFMVYLQKENIIDESGMPKERFSAEFPKEGPSILRIQQVVRGDSAAYFCASSPRGEVGYTFGSGTRLTVV.

This chain uses TRBV10-3 with TRBJ1-5; possible D gene TRBD1, 5 bases. The CDR3 runs 14 residues. The ends were cut back, 4 bases at V and 5 bases at J, with 12 bases in the middle. Germline assignment: CDR1 ENHRY and CDR2 SYGVKD. CDR3 protein: CAISVRQGDQPQHF. The DNA of the CDR3 is TGTGCCATCAGTGTACGCCAGGGCGATCAGCCCCAGCATTTT.

The chain carries TRBV4-2 and TRBJ2-7, with TRBD1 identical over 7 bases. CDR3 length equals 13 residues. Germline loops: CDR1 LGHNA, CDR2 YNFKEQ. V was clipped by 3 bases and J by 4 bases; unmatched bases: 3. The CDR3 nucleotides read TGTGCCAGCAGCCAGGGGACAGAATACGAGCAGTACTTC. Translated, it gives CASSQGTEYEQYF.

This sequence joins TRBV2 and TRBJ2-4; no definite D call. This CDR3 has 13 amino acids. Germline V lookup: CDR1 SNHLY, CDR2 FYNNEI. V lost 0 bases and J lost 11, with 11 bases in between. CDR3 bases: TGTGCCAGCAGTGAAGCAGGCCCCCGGGTTCAGTACTTC. It encodes CASSEAGPRVQYF.

J is TRBJ1-4 and V is TRBV30, with unresolved D. Germline assignment: CDR1 GTSNPN and CDR2 SVGIG (reference sequence). The CDR3 is 11 residues long. Between the trimmed V and J ends, which lost 2 bases and 8 bases, there was a span of 6 bases. The CDR3 DNA sequence: TGTGCCTGGAGTACTCGAGAAAAACTGTTTTTT. Encoded protein: CAWSTREKLFF.

The J gene is TRBJ1-1, the V gene TRBV4-1; no clear D gene. CDR3 length: 14 residues. Germline CDR1 and CDR2: MGHRA and YSYEKL. Deletions cut 1 base from V and 1 base from J, with 7 bases between. This CDR3 is CASSQVGKNTEAFF. The CDR3 coding sequence is TGCGCCAGCAGCCAAGTGGGCAAGAACACTGAAGCTTTCTTT.

This chain uses TRBV5-1 with TRBJ2-1; 9 nucleotides match TRBD2. With 4 bases clipped from V and 2 bases from J, the junction kept 4 bases outside the gene matches. This CDR3 region has 15 residues. Germline V CDR1 and CDR2: SGHRS, YFSETQ. The chain's CDR3 is CASSTLAGTYNEQFF. CDR3 nucleotides: TGCGCCAGCAGCACTCTAGCGGGGACCTACAATGAGCAGTTCTTC.

V and J are TRBV7-9 and TRBJ2-5; 7 bases line up with TRBD2. The J call may be wrong; the DNA end is better matched by TRBJ2-7. Per the germline V gene, CDR1 is SEHNR and CDR2 is FQNEAQ (reference sequence). CDR3 length: 14 amino acids. The CDR3 here is CASSVDPTSAEQYF. The CDR3 nucleotides read TGTGCCAGCAGCGTCGACCCTACTAGCGCCGAGCAGTACTTC.

This clone came up once. V usage is TRBV27 and J usage is TRBJ2-5; the D gene is possibly TRBD2 (6 bases). The CDR3 length is 17 residues. Trimming cost V 5 bases and J 1 base, with 20 bases left between them. Germline V CDR1 and CDR2: MNHEY, SMNVEV (reference sequence). In DNA form, the CDR3 reads TGTGCCAGCAGTCGCTATTCCGCGGGGTTTCGCCAAGAGACCCAGTACTTC. Translating gives CASSRYSAGFRQETQYF.

This clone was seen a few times. The chain combines TRBV18 with TRBJ1-6, with TRBD1 identical over 7 bases. Trimming cost V 3 bases and J 6 bases; bases outside gene matches: 5. CDR3 length: 15 residues. Germline CDR1 and CDR2: KGHSH and LQKENI. The CDR3 region is CASSPVQGSNSPLHF. DNA for the CDR3: TGTGCCAGCTCACCGGTACAGGGGTCTAATTCACCCCTCCACTTT.

The rearrangement joins TRBV19 to TRBJ2-3; 11 bases are shared with TRBD2. Trimming removed 5 bases from V and 0 bases from J; junction bases left unmatched: 13. Germline V gene lookup returns CDR1 LNHDA and CDR2 SQIVND (reference sequence). CDR3 length: 19 amino acids. The CDR3 region is CASSLLAPGLAASTDTQYF. CDR3 in DNA: TGTGCCAGTAGTCTCCTCGCACCGGGACTAGCGGCTAGCACAGATACGCAGTATTTT.

A remark on this clone: The junction shows a germline mismatch at one end, possibly a read error. J is TRBJ1-6 and V is TRBV7-9; tentative D call: TRBD1 (6 bases). The CDR3 runs 15 residues. Germline CDR1 SEHNR, CDR2 FQNEAQ (reference sequence). Written as DNA, the CDR3 is TGTTCCAGCAGCTTAGAGGGGGGGGATAATTCACCCCTCCACTTT. This encodes CSSSLEGGDNSPLHF. The full variable domain, rest sourced from reference TRBV7-9 and TRBJ1-6, is DTGVSQNPRHKITKRGQNVTFRCDPISEHNRLYWYRQTLGQGPEFLTYFQNEAQLEKSRLLSDRFSAERPKGSFSTLEIQRTEQGDSAMYLCSSSLEGGDNSPLHFGNGTRLTVT.

This chain links TRBV7-9 with TRBJ2-1; a possible D gene is TRBD2 (6 bases). This CDR3 is built from 16 residues. In germline, CDR1 is SEHNR, CDR2 FQNEAQ (reference sequence). V was shortened by 1 base and J by 0 bases, with 10 bases between the two germline ends. The CDR3 region is CASSLGTTSSYNEQFF. The CDR3 nucleotides are TGTGCCAGCAGCTTAGGGACTACAAGCTCCTACAATGAGCAGTTCTTC.

This clone occurred once. The rearrangement links TRBV6-4 to TRBJ2-3, with TRBD2 identical over 8 bases. J gave up 11 bases and V 2 bases, and 9 bases lay outside the gene matches. CDR1 and CDR2 (germline): MRHNA, SNTAGT. CDR3 length: 14 amino acids. The CDR3, as DNA: TGTGCCAGCAGTGACGGCGGGGGGTCCTCTAGGCAGTATTTT. It encodes CASSDGGGSSRQYF.

This clone was found once. The gene calls are TRBV18 and TRBJ2-1; maybe TRBD2 (5 bases). V lost 3 bases and J lost 2, with 8 bases in between. Germline lookup yields CDR1 KGHSH and CDR2 LQKENI. There are 14 residues in the CDR3. The CDR3 nucleotides are TGTGCCAGCTCACCGGAGCGGCCCTACAATGAGCAGTTCTTC. Its protein product is CASSPERPYNEQFF.

The rearrangement links TRBV4-1 to TRBJ2-5, with D maybe TRBD1 (6 bases). CDR3 size: 15 residues. Trimming cost V 2 bases and J 1 base, with 11 bases left between them. CDR1 MGHRA and CDR2 YSYEKL come from the germline V gene. This CDR3 reads CASSQNGQIQETQYF. The CDR3 DNA sequence: TGCGCCAGCAGCCAAAACGGACAGATCCAAGAGACCCAGTACTTC.

The J gene is TRBJ2-5, the V gene TRBV5-1; D may be TRBD1 (5 bases). Trimming stripped 0 bases from V and 2 bases from J, with 8 bases between. This CDR3 has 14 amino acids. The germline V gene has CDR1 SGHRS and CDR2 YFSETQ. CDR3 DNA: TGCGCCAGCAGCTTGGGACAGCATCAAGAGACCCAGTACTTC. Its translation: CASSLGQHQETQYF.

The count of this clone is one. The rearrangement links TRBV19 to TRBJ1-2, with TRBD1 identical over 8 bases. The CDR3 extends over 13 amino acids. V lost 7 bases to trimming and J lost 5 bases; unmatched junction nucleotides: 6. CDR1 is LNHDA and CDR2 is SQIVND in the germline V gene (reference sequence). The DNA of the CDR3 is TGTGCCAGTAAGGGGACAGGCAGATATGGCTACACCTTC. Its translation is CASKGTGRYGYTF.

A single count supports this clone. This rearrangement joins TRBV2 to TRBJ2-3; the match to TRBD1 covers 7 bases. V dropped 8 bases and J dropped 1; count of bases not matched to a gene: 6. Germline CDR1 reads SNHLY; CDR2 reads FYNNEI. This CDR3 contains 14 residues. The CDR3 protein is CASGQDRGTDTQYF. The CDR3 bases are TGTGCCAGCGGCCAAGACAGGGGCACAGATACGCAGTATTTT.